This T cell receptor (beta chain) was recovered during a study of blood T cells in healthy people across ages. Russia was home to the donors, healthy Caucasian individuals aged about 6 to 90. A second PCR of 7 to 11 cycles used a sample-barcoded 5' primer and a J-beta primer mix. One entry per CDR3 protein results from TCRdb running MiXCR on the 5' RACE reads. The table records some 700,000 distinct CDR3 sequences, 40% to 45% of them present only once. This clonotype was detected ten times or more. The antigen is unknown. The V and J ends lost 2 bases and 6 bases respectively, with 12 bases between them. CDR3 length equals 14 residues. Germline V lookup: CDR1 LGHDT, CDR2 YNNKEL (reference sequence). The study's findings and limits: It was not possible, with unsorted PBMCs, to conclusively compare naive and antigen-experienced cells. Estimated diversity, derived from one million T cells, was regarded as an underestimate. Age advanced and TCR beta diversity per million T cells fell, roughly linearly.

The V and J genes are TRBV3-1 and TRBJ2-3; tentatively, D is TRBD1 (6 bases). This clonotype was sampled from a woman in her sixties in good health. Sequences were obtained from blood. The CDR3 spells CASSQIQGFDTQYF. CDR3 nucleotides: TGTGCCAGCAGCCAAATACAGGGTTTCGATACGCAGTATTTT.